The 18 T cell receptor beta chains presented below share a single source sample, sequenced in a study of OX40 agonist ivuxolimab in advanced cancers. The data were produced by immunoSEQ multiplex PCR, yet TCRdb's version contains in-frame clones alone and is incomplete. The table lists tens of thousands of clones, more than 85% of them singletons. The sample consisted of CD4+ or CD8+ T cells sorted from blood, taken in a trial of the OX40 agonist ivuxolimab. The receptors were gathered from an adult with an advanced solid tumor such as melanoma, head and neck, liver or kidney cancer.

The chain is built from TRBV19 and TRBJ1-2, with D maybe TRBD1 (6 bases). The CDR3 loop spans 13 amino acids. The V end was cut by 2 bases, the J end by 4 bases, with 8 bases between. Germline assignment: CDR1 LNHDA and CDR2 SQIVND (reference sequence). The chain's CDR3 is CASSIRTAYGYTF. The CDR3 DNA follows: TGTGCCAGTAGTATACGGACAGCCTATGGCTACACCTTC.

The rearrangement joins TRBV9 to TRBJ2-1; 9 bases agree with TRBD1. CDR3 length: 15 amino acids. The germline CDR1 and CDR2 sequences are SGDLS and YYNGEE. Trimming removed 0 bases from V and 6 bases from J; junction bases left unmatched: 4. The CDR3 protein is CASSVVQGARNEQFF. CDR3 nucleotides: TGTGCCAGCAGCGTAGTACAGGGGGCGCGCAATGAGCAGTTCTTC.

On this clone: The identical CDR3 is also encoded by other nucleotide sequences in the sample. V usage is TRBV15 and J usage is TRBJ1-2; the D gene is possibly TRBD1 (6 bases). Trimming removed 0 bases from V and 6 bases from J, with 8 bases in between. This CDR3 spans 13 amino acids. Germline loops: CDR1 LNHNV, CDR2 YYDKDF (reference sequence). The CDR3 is CATSREEGDGYTF. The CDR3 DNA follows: TGTGCCACCAGCAGAGAGGAGGGGGATGGCTACACCTTC.

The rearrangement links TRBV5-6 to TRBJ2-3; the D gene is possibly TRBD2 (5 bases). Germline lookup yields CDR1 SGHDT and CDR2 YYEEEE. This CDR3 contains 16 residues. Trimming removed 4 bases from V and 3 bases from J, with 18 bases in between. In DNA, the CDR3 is TGTGCCAGCAGCCCTCCGGGATCCGCCCCAACAGATACGCAGTATTTT. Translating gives CASSPPGSAPTDTQYF.

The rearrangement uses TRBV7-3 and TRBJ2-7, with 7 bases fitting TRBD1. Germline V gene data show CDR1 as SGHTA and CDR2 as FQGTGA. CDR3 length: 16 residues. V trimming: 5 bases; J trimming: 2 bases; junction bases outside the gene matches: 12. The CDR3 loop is CASSAGLRDRTYEQYF. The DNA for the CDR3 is TGTGCCAGCAGCGCAGGCCTCCGGGACAGAACCTACGAGCAGTACTTC.

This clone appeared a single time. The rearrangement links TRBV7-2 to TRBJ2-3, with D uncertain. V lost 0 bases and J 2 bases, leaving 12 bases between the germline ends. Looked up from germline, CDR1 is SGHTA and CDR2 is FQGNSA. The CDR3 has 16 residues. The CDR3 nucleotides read TGTGCCAGCAGCTTAGCTACGGGCGCCCTCACAGATACGCAGTATTTT. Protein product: CASSLATGALTDTQYF.

As DNA, the CDR3 is TGTGCCAGCAGTTTAATACAGGGGCCCGATTTATACGAGCAGTACTTC. Protein sequence: CASSLIQGPDLYEQYF. The V and J genes are TRBV27 and TRBJ2-7; 7 nucleotides agree with TRBD1. Germline V CDR1 and CDR2: MNHEY, SMNVEV (reference sequence). V was pared by 2 bases and J by 4 bases, with 11 bases of the junction left unmatched. CDR3 length: 16 amino acids.

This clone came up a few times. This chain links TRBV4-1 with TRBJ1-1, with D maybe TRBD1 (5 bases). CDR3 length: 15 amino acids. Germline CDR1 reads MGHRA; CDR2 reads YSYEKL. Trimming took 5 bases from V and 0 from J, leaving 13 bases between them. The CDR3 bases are TGCGCCAGCAGCGGAACGGGGGTTATGAACACTGAAGCTTTCTTT. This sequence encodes CASSGTGVMNTEAFF.

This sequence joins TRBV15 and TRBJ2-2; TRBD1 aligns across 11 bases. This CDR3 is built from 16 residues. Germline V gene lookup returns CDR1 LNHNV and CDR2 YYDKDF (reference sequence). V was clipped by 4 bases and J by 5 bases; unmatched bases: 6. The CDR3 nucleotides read TGTGCCACCAGCATAACCGGGACAGGGGGGACCGGGGAGCTGTTTTTT. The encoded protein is CATSITGTGGTGELFF.

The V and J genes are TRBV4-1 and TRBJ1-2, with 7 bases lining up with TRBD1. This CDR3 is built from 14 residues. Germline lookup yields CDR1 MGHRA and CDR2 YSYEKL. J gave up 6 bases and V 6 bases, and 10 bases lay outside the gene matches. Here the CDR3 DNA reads TGCGCCAGCAGTCGACAGGGATCTGCAGATGGCTACACCTTC. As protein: CASSRQGSADGYTF.

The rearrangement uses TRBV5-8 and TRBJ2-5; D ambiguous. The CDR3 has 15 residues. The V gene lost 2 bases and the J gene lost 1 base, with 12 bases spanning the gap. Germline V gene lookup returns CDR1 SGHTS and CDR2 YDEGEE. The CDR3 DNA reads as TGTGCCAGCAGCTTAGACGGCGGAAGCCAAGAGACCCAGTACTTC. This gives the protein CASSLDGGSQETQYF.

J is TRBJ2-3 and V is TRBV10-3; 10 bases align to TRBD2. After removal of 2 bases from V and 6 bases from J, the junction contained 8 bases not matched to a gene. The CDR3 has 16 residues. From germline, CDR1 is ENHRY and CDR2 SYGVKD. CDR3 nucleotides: TGTGCCATCAGTGAGGTCCTAGCGGGAGTCGGGGATACGCAGTATTTT. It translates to CAISEVLAGVGDTQYF.

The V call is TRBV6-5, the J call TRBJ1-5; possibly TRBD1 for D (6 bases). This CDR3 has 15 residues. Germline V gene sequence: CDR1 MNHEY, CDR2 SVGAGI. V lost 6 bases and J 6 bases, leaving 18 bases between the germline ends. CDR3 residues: CASSSLQGIPQPQHF. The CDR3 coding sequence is TGTGCCAGCAGCTCCTTACAGGGTATACCTCAGCCCCAGCATTTT.

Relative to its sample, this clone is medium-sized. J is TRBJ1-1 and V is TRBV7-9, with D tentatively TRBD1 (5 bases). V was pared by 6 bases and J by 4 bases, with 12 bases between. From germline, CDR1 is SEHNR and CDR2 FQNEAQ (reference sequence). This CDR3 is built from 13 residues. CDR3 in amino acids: CASRDTEGTEAFF. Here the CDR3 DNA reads TGTGCCAGCAGGGACACGGAGGGCACTGAAGCTTTCTTT.

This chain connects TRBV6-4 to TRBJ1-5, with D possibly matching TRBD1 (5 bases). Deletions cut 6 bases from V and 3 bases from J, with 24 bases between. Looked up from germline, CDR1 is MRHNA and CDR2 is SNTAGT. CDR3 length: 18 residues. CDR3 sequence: CASRPVGQGMTVNQPQHF. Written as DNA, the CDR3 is TGTGCCAGCAGACCCGTAGGGCAGGGAATGACAGTCAATCAGCCCCAGCATTTT.

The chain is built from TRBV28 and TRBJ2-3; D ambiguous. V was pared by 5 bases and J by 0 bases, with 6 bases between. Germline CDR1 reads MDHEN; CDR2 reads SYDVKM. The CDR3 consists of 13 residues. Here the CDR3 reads CASSPLSTDTQYF. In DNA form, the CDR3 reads TGTGCCAGCAGTCCCCTTAGCACAGATACGCAGTATTTT.

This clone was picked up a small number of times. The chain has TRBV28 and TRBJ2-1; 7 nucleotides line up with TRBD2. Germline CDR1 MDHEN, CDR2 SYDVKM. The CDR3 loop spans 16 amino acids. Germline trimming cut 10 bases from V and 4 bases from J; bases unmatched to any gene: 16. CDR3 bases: TGTGCCACCACTTGGGTAGTGGCGGGGGTATACAATGAGCAGTTCTTC. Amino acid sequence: CATTWVVAGVYNEQFF.

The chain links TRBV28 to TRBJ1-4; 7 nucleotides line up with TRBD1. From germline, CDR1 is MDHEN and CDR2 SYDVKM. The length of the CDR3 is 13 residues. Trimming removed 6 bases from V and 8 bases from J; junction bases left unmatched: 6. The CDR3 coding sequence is TGTGCCAGCAGCCCTCAGGGGGAGGAAAAACTGTTTTTT. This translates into CASSPQGEEKLFF.